These 11 T cell receptor beta chains were sequenced from one sample in a study of graft-versus-host responses after intestinal transplantation. No antigen has been assigned to these receptors. The table came from immunoSEQ multiplex PCR; TCRdb's copy has only in-frame clones and leaves some out. The profile shows 90,000 to 130,000 clones, just under 95% of them singletons. This material consisted of unstimulated CD8+ T cells sorted from spleen or lymph node cells, taken before transplant. These receptor sequences come from a human donor who was the organ donor for an intestinal transplant.

This rearrangement joins TRBV28 to TRBJ2-7, with 8 positions matching TRBD1. Germline trimming cut 10 bases from V and 3 bases from J; bases unmatched to any gene: 11. The CDR3 length is 14 residues. From germline, CDR1 is MDHEN and CDR2 SYDVKM. The CDR3 loop is CATARTGSDYEQYF. CDR3 nucleotides: TGTGCCACCGCTCGGACAGGGTCGGACTACGAGCAGTACTTC.

The CDR3 DNA follows: TGTGCCAGCAGTGGCAGAGTAGGTCACACAGATACGCAGTATTTT. Residues: CASSGRVGHTDTQYF. The rearrangement joins TRBV6-5 to TRBJ2-3; D is unclear. The CDR3 is 15 amino acids. Between the trimmed V and J ends, which lost 5 bases and 2 bases, there was a span of 14 bases. Germline V gene sequence: CDR1 MNHEY, CDR2 SVGAGI.

CDR3 coding DNA: TGCGCCAGCAGCCAAGATACCAGCGGAAGCTATGGCTACACCTTC. Translated: CASSQDTSGSYGYTF. The chain has TRBV4-3 and TRBJ1-2, with D unclear. CDR1 and CDR2 from the germline V gene are LGHNA and YSLEER. The CDR3 sequence is 15 residues long. Trimming pared 0 bases from V and 4 bases from J, leaving 12 bases between.

This chain uses TRBV9 with TRBJ2-7; D unresolved. Trimming cost V 0 bases and J 5 bases, with 9 bases left between them. This CDR3 contains 13 residues. Looked up from germline, CDR1 is SGDLS and CDR2 is YYNGEE. CDR3 region: CASSVGVLNEQYF. The CDR3 DNA reads TGTGCCAGCAGCGTAGGTGTGTTAAACGAGCAGTACTTC.

The CDR3 sequence is CASSFKTGGIGELFF. The CDR3 coding sequence is TGTGCCAGCAGTTTTAAGACAGGGGGCATCGGGGAGCTGTTTTTT. V gene TRBV27 combines with J gene TRBJ2-2; 10 bases are a match to TRBD1. V shed 3 bases and J 7 bases; nucleotides not matched to a gene: 5. The germline CDR1 and CDR2 sequences are MNHEY and SMNVEV (reference sequence). The CDR3 consists of 15 residues.

This sequence joins TRBV9 and TRBJ2-6; D uncertain. Per germline, CDR1 SGDLS and CDR2 YYNGEE. The ends were cut back, 0 bases at V and 0 bases at J, with 4 bases in the middle. The CDR3 is 15 residues long. The DNA for the CDR3 is TGTGCCAGCAGCGTAGAGGACTCTGGGGCCAACGTCCTGACTTTC. Translated, it gives CASSVEDSGANVLTF.

The chain links TRBV28 to TRBJ2-4; 7 nucleotides agree with TRBD1. CDR3 length: 18 residues. The ends lost 3 bases at V and 2 bases at J; junction bases unmatched: 13. Germline lookup yields CDR1 MDHEN and CDR2 SYDVKM. The CDR3: CASSFPSTGPSTKNIQYF. The CDR3 DNA reads as TGTGCCAGCAGTTTCCCCTCGACAGGGCCCTCAACCAAAAACATTCAGTACTTC. Complete variable domain (other parts from reference TRBV28 and TRBJ2-4): DVKVTQSSRYLVKRTGEKVFLECVQDMDHENMFWYRQDPGLGLRLIYFSYDVKMKEKGDIPEGYSVSREKKERFSLILESASTNQTSMYLCASSFPSTGPSTKNIQYFGAGTRLSVL.

The CDR3 spells CASSKGSYGYTF. The DNA for the CDR3 is TGTGCCAGTAGTAAGGGGTCCTATGGCTACACCTTC. This chain uses TRBV19 with TRBJ1-2; tentative D call: TRBD1 (5 bases). Germline values: CDR1 LNHDA, CDR2 SQIVND (reference sequence). This CDR3 region has 12 residues. V lost 4 bases, J lost 4 bases, and 7 bases lay in between.

This clone turned up a few times. This chain uses TRBV10-2 with TRBJ2-7; 10 bases fit TRBD1. J gave up 2 bases and V 10 bases, and 5 bases lay outside the gene matches. The length of the CDR3 is 13 residues. Germline lookup yields CDR1 WSHSY and CDR2 SAAADI. CDR3 nucleotide sequence: TGCGCCACCGGGACAGGGGTTACCTACGAGCAGTACTTC. As protein: CATGTGVTYEQYF.

This chain joins TRBV28 and TRBJ2-1; 11 positions match TRBD2. The CDR3 runs to 13 residues. Per the germline V gene, CDR1 is MDHEN and CDR2 is SYDVKM. V was pared by 7 bases and J by 14 bases, with 10 bases of the junction left unmatched. CDR3 coding DNA: TGTGCCAGCACCGATACTAGCGGGAGAGGCGAGTTCTTC. Protein: CASTDTSGRGEFF.

The chain employs TRBV19 and TRBJ1-2; maybe TRBD1 (5 bases). Trimming took 7 bases from V and 6 from J, leaving 15 bases between them. This CDR3 has 13 amino acids. Germline CDR1 and CDR2: LNHDA and SQIVND (reference sequence). The CDR3 protein is CASTPGGGNGYTF. CDR3 bases: TGTGCCAGTACGCCTGGGGGGGGGAATGGCTACACCTTC.